The TCR beta chain described here comes from a study of T cells in Graves' hyperthyroidism and ophthalmopathy. The germline V gene encodes CDR1 SEHNR and CDR2 FQNEAQ (reference sequence). This CDR3 spans 14 amino acids. The V and J ends lost 6 bases and 3 bases respectively, with 11 bases between them. General study findings and limits: Stable hyperthyroidism was separated from ophthalmopathy by a model based on 13 V-J features. Most thyroid-expanded clonotypes above 0.001 were also found in blood.

Exclusion of a patient resulted from uncontrolled infection, other autoimmune disease, pregnancy or lactation. TCR beta CDR3 regions were amplified from RNA. The HTBI primer set drove a first-round RT-PCR of the TCR CDR3. TCRdb reprocessed the multiplex PCR reads via MiXCR and lists one record per CDR3 protein. The table lists more than 500,000 distinct CDR3 sequences, roughly 50% of them singletons. This clonotype was observed a few times. Its target is not known. The sample consisted of peripheral blood or thyroid tissue (not recorded which). This receptor was identified in an adult woman with Graves' disease, either hyperthyroidism or ophthalmopathy (not recorded which). This chain links TRBV7-9 with TRBJ2-2; D may be TRBD2 (5 bases). This CDR3 reads CASRPWRDTGELFF. Written as DNA, the CDR3 is TGTGCCAGCAGGCCTTGGCGGGACACCGGGGAGCTGTTTTTT.